Described below is a single T cell receptor (beta chain) sequence and its context. Its antigen is not known. From germline, CDR1 is MNHEY and CDR2 SMNVEV (reference sequence). This CDR3 is built from 17 residues. The V and J ends lost 4 bases and 7 bases, in that order; junction bases with no gene match: 11. The sample originates from a study of identical twins. Study-level results: Models predicted less out-of-frame TCR alpha sharing in monozygotic twins than was found. For out-of-frame beta sequences, excess twin sharing was weaker.

TCRdb fed the 5' RACE reads into MiXCR, producing one record per CDR3 protein. The repertoire holds roughly 1.6 million distinct CDR3 sequences, with more than 30% as singletons. Sequencing used cord blood. V and J are TRBV27 and TRBJ2-1, with 12 bases aligning to TRBD2. This receptor was obtained from a newborn girl in good health. CDR3 protein: CASSSLAGGKTGNEQFF. The CDR3 nucleotides are TGTGCCAGCAGTTCCCTAGCGGGAGGGAAGACAGGGAATGAGCAGTTCTTC.